A few counts support the clone carrying this TCR beta chain. Its antigen remains unknown. This sample was included in a study of cytomegalovirus exposure and HLA in healthy donors. Points from the study as a whole: Published work reported that the classifier diagnosed cytomegalovirus status with high specificity and sensitivity. A subsequent analysis found that TCR clusters from the first cohort also tended to co-occur in the 120 or so validation repertoires, with less than 95% of cluster scores above 0. The investigators catalogued 164 TCR beta chains as cytomegalovirus-associated.

V lost 2 bases and J 8 bases, leaving 6 bases between the germline ends. This CDR3 contains 12 residues. Germline assignment: CDR1 MNHNS and CDR2 SASEGT. Generated by immunoSEQ multiplex PCR, the TCRdb table keeps only in-frame clones and is missing some. Here the sample spans 190,000 or so clones, about 80% being singletons. This sequence joins TRBV6-1 and TRBJ2-2, with unresolved D. Sequencing used PBMCs. The TCR was taken from a young woman in good health and CMV-seropositive. The chain's CDR3 is CASSEKLGELFF. The CDR3 region has the DNA TGTGCCAGCAGTGAAAAGCTTGGGGAGCTGTTTTTT.